The next 23 T cell receptor beta chains were all read from a single sample in a study of T cells in Graves' hyperthyroidism and ophthalmopathy. There were TCR beta CDR3 regions amplified from RNA transcripts. The primer set for the first-round RT-PCR of the TCR CDR3 was HTBI. From the multiplex PCR reads, TCRdb called clonotypes with MiXCR, one entry per CDR3 protein. The top ten clones hold about a sixth of a sample with 650,000 to 850,000 distinct CDR3 sequences, 15% to 20% of them seen once. Material for sequencing was blood. These receptors were taken from a woman aged 45-65 years with Graves' hyperthyroidism that later progressed to Graves' ophthalmopathy.

A word on this clonotype: This sequence may be a read error, since a much larger clone differs from it by one base. The chain combines TRBV11-2 with TRBJ2-6; D tentatively fits TRBD1 or TRBD2 (5 bases each). Germline V gene lookup returns CDR1 SGHAT and CDR2 FQNNGV. The CDR3 extends over 19 amino acids. CDR3 residues: CASSLPRGSAGSGANVLAF. CDR3 in DNA: TGTGCCAGCAGCTTACCCCGTGGTAGCGCAGGCTCTGGGGCCAACGTCCTGGCTTTC.

This clonotype was picked up a small number of times. Germline and junction disagree at one end, which may indicate a read error. The chain has TRBV19 and TRBJ1-4; 10 nucleotides agree with TRBD1. Germline values: CDR1 LNHDA, CDR2 SQIVND (reference sequence). The CDR3 spans 16 residues. The CDR3 DNA reads as TGTGCCAGTAGCAGCTACGACAGGGGGCTGTATGAAAAGCTGTTTTTT. Protein: CASSSYDRGLYEKLFF. Full variable domain (remainder filled in from reference TRBV19 and TRBJ1-4): DGGITQSPKYLFRKEGQNVTLSCEQNLNHDAMYWYRQDPGQGLRLIYYSQIVNDFQKGDIAEGYSVSREKKESFPLTVTSAQKNPTAFYLCASSSYDRGLYEKLFFGSGTQLSVL.

This clonotype was seen many times. This rearrangement joins TRBV2 to TRBJ2-7, with 8 bases that match TRBD1. V dropped 9 bases and J dropped 3; count of bases not matched to a gene: 13. The CDR3 is made up of 15 amino acids. The germline V gene encodes CDR1 SNHLY and CDR2 FYNNEI. Here the CDR3 DNA reads TGTGCCAGTATCGGAGGACAGGGACATTTCTACGAGCAGTACTTC. Translation gives CASIGGQGHFYEQYF.

This clonotype appeared many times. The chain employs TRBV27 and TRBJ1-1; a weak D match, TRBD1 (5 bases). The CDR3 length is 12 residues. The ends were cut back, 2 bases at V and 9 bases at J, with 10 bases in the middle. Per germline, CDR1 MNHEY and CDR2 SMNVEV (reference sequence). The CDR3: CASSLRRGKAFF. The CDR3 DNA is TGTGCCAGCAGTTTACGTCGGGGCAAAGCTTTCTTT.

The chain links TRBV6-5 to TRBJ2-3; D is possibly TRBD2 (6 bases). In germline, CDR1 is MNHEY, CDR2 SVGAGI. This CDR3 is built from 16 residues. V shed 1 base and J shed 2 bases, with 13 bases lying between them. DNA of the CDR3: TGTGCCAGCAGTTACTGGGGTAGCGGCGACACAGATACGCAGTATTTT. Protein product: CASSYWGSGDTDTQYF.

In its sample, this clonotype was seen many times. The chain recombines TRBV30 with TRBJ2-5; 8 nucleotides match TRBD1. CDR3 length equals 12 residues. Trimming cost V 2 bases and J 5 bases; bases outside gene matches: 1. Germline assignment: CDR1 GTSNPN and CDR2 SVGIG (reference sequence). The CDR3 region is CAWSRTGETQYF. In DNA form, the CDR3 reads TGTGCCTGGAGTAGGACAGGGGAGACCCAGTACTTC.

This rearrangement joins TRBV12-3 or TRBV12-4 to TRBJ1-1, with D unresolved. The CDR3 length is 13 residues. Trimming removed 7 bases at V and 0 bases at J, with 9 bases between. CDR3 sequence (DNA): TGTGCCAGCAAACTGGGGTTGAACACTGAAGCTTTCTTT. Protein: CASKLGLNTEAFF.

Worth noting for this clonotype: Likely a read error: the CDR3 ends without its conserved phenylalanine or tryptophan. The rearrangement links TRBV19 to TRBJ1-6, with a tentative D call TRBD1 (5 bases). This CDR3 is 11 amino acids long. The germline V gene encodes CDR1 LNHDA and CDR2 SQIVND (reference sequence). The CDR3 spells CEGSQDSPLHL. CDR3 DNA sequence: TGTGAGGGGTCTCAGGACTCACCCCTCCACCTT.

This clonotype was seen just once. J is TRBJ1-5 and V is TRBV4-1; D is undetermined. This CDR3 is 17 amino acids long. From germline, CDR1 is MGHRA and CDR2 YSYEKL. V lost 0 bases and J 0 bases, leaving 12 bases between the germline ends. The CDR3, as DNA: TGCGCCAGCAGCCAAGATGCCTGGATCAATAGCAATCAGCCCCAGCATTTT. Its translation is CASSQDAWINSNQPQHF.

Only a few counts were recorded for this clonotype. This chain links TRBV11-2 with TRBJ1-6, with D possibly being TRBD1 (6 bases). This CDR3 spans 15 amino acids. Germline-derived CDR1 and CDR2 are SGHAT and FQNNGV. Trimming took 2 bases from V and 6 from J, leaving 11 bases between them. Written as DNA, the CDR3 is TGTGCCAGCAGCTTACAACAGGGCAGTAATTCACCCCTCCACTTT. Protein product: CASSLQQGSNSPLHF.

At least ten counts were recorded for this clonotype. The rearrangement uses TRBV20-1 and TRBJ2-3, with D possibly being TRBD1 (6 bases). The CDR3 consists of 14 residues. The germline gives CDR1 DFQATT, CDR2 SNEGSKA (reference sequence). V was pared by 2 bases and J by 2 bases, with 11 bases between. For the CDR3, the DNA is TGCAGTGCTAGACCGGGACAAGCCACAGATACGCAGTATTTT. Translating it yields CSARPGQATDTQYF.

This clonotype was seen more than once but under ten times. A clone one base away is much larger, so this may be a read error. This rearrangement joins TRBV2 to TRBJ2-3; 9 bases agree with TRBD2. This CDR3 spans 15 amino acids. The J segment lost 5 bases and the V segment lost 4 bases, leaving 7 bases of the junction unmatched. Germline CDR1 is SNHLY and CDR2 is FYNNEI. The CDR3 region is CASSGGSGGLDTQYF. CDR3 in DNA: TGTGCCAGCAGTGGCGGTAGCGGGGGACTAGATACGCAGTATTTT.

This clonotype was seen a few times. The genes are TRBV4-1 and TRBJ2-1; 12 nucleotides agree with TRBD2. The CDR3 sequence is 17 residues long. Germline assignment: CDR1 MGHRA and CDR2 YSYEKL. The V segment lost 2 bases and the J segment 6 bases; nucleotides outside the gene matches: 8. The CDR3, as DNA: TGCGCCAGCAGCCAAACCCTACTAGCGGGGGGCCCCAATGAGCAGTTCTTC. It specifies CASSQTLLAGGPNEQFF.

The rearrangement uses TRBV7-6 and TRBJ2-3, with D perhaps matching TRBD1 (6 bases). Germline V gene lookup returns CDR1 SGHVS and CDR2 FNYEAQ. This CDR3 has 16 amino acids. V was trimmed by 4 bases and J by 4 bases, leaving 18 bases between them. The CDR3 is CASSYLTGTRADTQYF. CDR3 in DNA: TGTGCCAGCAGCTATCTGACAGGAACGAGGGCAGATACGCAGTATTTT.

V is TRBV4-1 and J is TRBJ1-1; no clear D gene. This CDR3 region has 17 residues. Per germline, CDR1 MGHRA and CDR2 YSYEKL. V was clipped by 0 bases and J by 1 base, with 15 bases between them. DNA of the CDR3: TGCGCCAGCAGCCAAGAAGTCAGGATTACCTCGAACACTGAAGCTTTCTTT. It codes for CASSQEVRITSNTEAFF.

Regarding this clonotype: The junction departs from the called germline gene at one end, perhaps through a read error. V is TRBV5-4 and J is TRBJ2-1; a possible D gene is TRBD2 (6 bases). There are 15 residues in the CDR3. Germline V gives CDR1 SGHNT, CDR2 YYREEE (reference sequence). The CDR3 DNA follows: TGTGCCAGCAGCCGGAGGGATGGGACCTACAATGGGCAGTTCTTC. Amino acid sequence: CASSRRDGTYNGQFF.

This clonotype was seen repeatedly, ten times or more. The chain joins TRBV27 to TRBJ2-3, with D uncertain. With 9 bases removed from V and 0 bases from J, the gap between germline ends came to 7 bases. This CDR3 is built from 12 residues. Germline CDR1 MNHEY, CDR2 SMNVEV (reference sequence). DNA for the CDR3: TGTGCCAGTGGATGGAGCACAGATACGCAGTATTTT. Its protein product is CASGWSTDTQYF.

About this clonotype: The junction does not match germline at one end; this may be a read error. V and J are TRBV10-2 and TRBJ1-2; 8 positions agree with TRBD1. Germline loops: CDR1 WSHSY, CDR2 SAAADI. There are 14 residues in the CDR3. In nucleotides, the CDR3 is TGCGCCAGCAGTGACCCGACAGGGGCCTATGGCTACATCTTC. Protein product: CASSDPTGAYGYIF.

This clonotype came up many times. This sequence joins TRBV19 and TRBJ1-1, with a tentative D call TRBD1 (5 bases). Germline assignment: CDR1 LNHDA and CDR2 SQIVND (reference sequence). The CDR3 consists of 14 residues. V was shortened by 5 bases and J by 0 bases, with 10 bases between the two germline ends. The CDR3 coding sequence is TGTGCCAGTAGTGAGGGGACCATGAACACTGAAGCTTTCTTT. Translating gives CASSEGTMNTEAFF.

This clonotype was observed at least ten times. V and J are TRBV7-9 and TRBJ2-2; maybe TRBD1 (7 bases). Trimming removed 3 bases at V and 4 bases at J, with 12 bases between. The V gene's germline CDR1 is SEHNR and CDR2 FQNEAQ (reference sequence). The CDR3 extends over 15 amino acids. CDR3 residues: CASSLRQGGTGELFF. The CDR3 DNA is TGTGCCAGCAGCTTGCGACAGGGAGGCACCGGGGAGCTGTTTTTT.

The chain has TRBV20-1 and TRBJ2-1; TRBD2 matches 8 bases. V lost 6 bases to trimming and J lost 7 bases; unmatched junction nucleotides: 8. CDR3 length: 13 residues. Germline lookup yields CDR1 DFQATT and CDR2 SNEGSKA (reference sequence). CDR3 sequence (DNA): TGCAGTGCCAATACGGGGGGGCGGAATGAGCAGTTCTTC. It yields the protein CSANTGGRNEQFF.

The table lists this clonotype with many counts. The rearrangement links TRBV20-1 to TRBJ2-5; D gene ambiguous. The CDR3 has 11 residues. Between the trimmed V and J ends, which lost 5 bases and 3 bases, there was a span of 7 bases. Looked up from germline, CDR1 is DFQATT and CDR2 is SNEGSKA (reference sequence). The DNA of the CDR3 is TGCAGTGCTGGGGTGGAAGAGACCCAGTACTTC. Translated, it gives CSAGVEETQYF.

This clonotype was counted at least ten times. The CDR3 DNA sequence: TGTGCCAGCAGCGCCCAGGGGGCGGACACTGAAGCTTTCTTT. Translation gives CASSAQGADTEAFF. The J gene is TRBJ1-1, the V gene TRBV3-1, with 8 bases aligning to TRBD1. The CDR3 contains 14 residues. Germline trimming cut 5 bases from V and 3 bases from J; bases unmatched to any gene: 5. Germline V gene data show CDR1 as LGHDT and CDR2 as YNNKEL (reference sequence).